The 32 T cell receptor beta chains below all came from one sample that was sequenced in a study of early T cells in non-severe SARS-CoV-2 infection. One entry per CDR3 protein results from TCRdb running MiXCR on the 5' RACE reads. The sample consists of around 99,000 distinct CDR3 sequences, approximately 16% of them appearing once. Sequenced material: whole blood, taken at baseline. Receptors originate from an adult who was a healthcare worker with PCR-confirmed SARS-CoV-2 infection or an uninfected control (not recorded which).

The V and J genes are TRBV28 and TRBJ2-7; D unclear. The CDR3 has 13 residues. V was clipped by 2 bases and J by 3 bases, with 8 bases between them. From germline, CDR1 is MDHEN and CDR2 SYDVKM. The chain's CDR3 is CASSLNMGYEQYF. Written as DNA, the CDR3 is TGTGCCAGCAGTTTAAATATGGGCTACGAGCAGTACTTC.

The CDR3 reads CASSLWTSGLLYEQYF. Written as DNA, the CDR3 is TGTGCCAGCAGCCTCTGGACTAGCGGCCTTCTCTACGAGCAGTACTTC. J is TRBJ2-7 and V is TRBV7-2; TRBD2 agrees at 10 bases. The germline CDR1 and CDR2 sequences are SGHTA and FQGNSA. V gave up 5 bases and J gave up 3 bases; unmatched junction bases: 10. CDR3 length equals 16 residues. Full variable domain (outside the CDR3, taken from reference TRBV7-2 and TRBJ2-7): GAGVSQSPSNKVTEKGKDVELRCDPISGHTALYWYRQSLGQGLEFLIYFQGNSAPDKSGLPSDRFSAERTGGSVSTLTIQRTQQEDSAVYLCASSLWTSGLLYEQYFGPGTRLTVT.

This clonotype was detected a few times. As DNA, the CDR3 is TGTGCCAGCAGCCCACAGGGTTATAACTATGGCTACACCTTC. Encoded protein: CASSPQGYNYGYTF. V usage is TRBV14 and J usage is TRBJ1-2; the D gene is possibly TRBD1 (6 bases). The CDR3 sequence is 14 residues long. Germline values: CDR1 SGHDN, CDR2 FVKESK. The V and J ends lost 4 bases and 1 base respectively, with 10 bases between them. Supplemented by reference TRBV14 and TRBJ1-2, the full variable domain reads EAGVTQFPSHSVIEKGQTVTLRCDPISGHDNLYWYRRVMGKEIKFLLHFVKESKQDESGMPNNRFLAERTGGTYSTLKVQPAELEDSGVYFCASSPQGYNYGYTFGSGTRLTVV.

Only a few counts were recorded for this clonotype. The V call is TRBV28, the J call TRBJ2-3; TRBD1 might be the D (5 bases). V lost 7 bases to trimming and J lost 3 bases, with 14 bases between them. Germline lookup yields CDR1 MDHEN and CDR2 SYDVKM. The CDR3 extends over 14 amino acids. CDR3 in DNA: TGTGCCAGCAATTGGGGCAGGTCAACAGATACGCAGTATTTT. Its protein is CASNWGRSTDTQYF.

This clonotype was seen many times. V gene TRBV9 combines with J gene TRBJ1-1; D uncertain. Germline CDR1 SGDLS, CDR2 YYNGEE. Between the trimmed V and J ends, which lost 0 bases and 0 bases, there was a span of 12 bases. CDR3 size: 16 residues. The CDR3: CASSVDGGTMNTEAFF. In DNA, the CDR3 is TGTGCCAGCAGCGTAGACGGCGGTACCATGAACACTGAAGCTTTCTTT.

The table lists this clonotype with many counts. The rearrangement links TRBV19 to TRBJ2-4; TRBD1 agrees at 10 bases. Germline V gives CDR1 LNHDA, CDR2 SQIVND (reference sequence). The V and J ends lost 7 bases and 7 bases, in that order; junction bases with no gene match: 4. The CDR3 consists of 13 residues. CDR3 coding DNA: TGTGCCAGTATGCGGACAGGGGGTAACATTCAGTACTTC. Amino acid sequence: CASMRTGGNIQYF.

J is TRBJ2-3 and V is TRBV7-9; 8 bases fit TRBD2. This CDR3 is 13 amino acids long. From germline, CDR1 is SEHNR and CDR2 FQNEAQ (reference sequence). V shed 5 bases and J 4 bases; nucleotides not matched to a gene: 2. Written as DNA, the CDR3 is TGTGCCAGCAGCAGCGGGAGTGCAGATACGCAGTATTTT. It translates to CASSSGSADTQYF.

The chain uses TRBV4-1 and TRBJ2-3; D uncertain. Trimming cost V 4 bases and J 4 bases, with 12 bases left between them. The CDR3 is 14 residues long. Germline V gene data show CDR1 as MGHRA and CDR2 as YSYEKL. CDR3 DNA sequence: TGCGCCAGCAGCCGGGCGGAATTGGCAGATACGCAGTATTTT. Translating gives CASSRAELADTQYF.

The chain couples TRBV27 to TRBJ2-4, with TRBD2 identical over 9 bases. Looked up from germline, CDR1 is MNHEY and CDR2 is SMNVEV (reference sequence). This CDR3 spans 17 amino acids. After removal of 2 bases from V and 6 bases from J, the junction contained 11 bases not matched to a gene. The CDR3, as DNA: TGTGCCAGCAGTTTACAATATAGCGGGAGTAGCGGAAACATTCAGTACTTC. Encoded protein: CASSLQYSGSSGNIQYF.

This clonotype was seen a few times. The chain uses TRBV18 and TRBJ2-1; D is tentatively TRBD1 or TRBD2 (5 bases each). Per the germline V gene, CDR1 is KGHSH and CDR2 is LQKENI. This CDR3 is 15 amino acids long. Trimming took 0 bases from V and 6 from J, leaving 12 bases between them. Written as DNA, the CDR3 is TGTGCCAGCTCACCACCGGGGAGTGGGGGCAATGAGCAGTTCTTC. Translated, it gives CASSPPGSGGNEQFF.

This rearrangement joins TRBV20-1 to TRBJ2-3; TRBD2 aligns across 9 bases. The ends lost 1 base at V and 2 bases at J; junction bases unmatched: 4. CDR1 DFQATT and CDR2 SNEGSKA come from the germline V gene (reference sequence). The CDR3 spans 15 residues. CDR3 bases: TGCAGTGCTAGAGCCACTAGCGGGTCCACAGATACGCAGTATTTT. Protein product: CSARATSGSTDTQYF.

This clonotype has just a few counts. The CDR3 protein is CASRNWGNYGYTF. CDR3 nucleotide sequence: TGTGCCAGCAGGAATTGGGGTAACTATGGCTACACCTTC. The chain has TRBV5-6 and TRBJ1-2; D not resolved. Germline lookup yields CDR1 SGHDT and CDR2 YYEEEE. This CDR3 comprises 13 residues. V lost 5 bases, J lost 1 base, and 9 bases lay in between. Supplemented by reference TRBV5-6 and TRBJ1-2, the full variable domain reads DAGVTQSPTHLIKTRGQQVTLRCSPKSGHDTVSWYQQALGQGPQFIFQYYEEEERQRGNFPDRFSGHQFPNYSSELNVNALLLGDSALYLCASRNWGNYGYTFGSGTRLTVV.

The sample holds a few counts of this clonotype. The CDR3 here is CASSDPTFPGQGTLFLYEQYF. The CDR3 DNA is TGTGCCAGCAGTGACCCGACCTTCCCGGGACAGGGGACACTGTTTCTCTACGAGCAGTACTTC. The rearrangement joins TRBV6-1 to TRBJ2-7; 10 bases align to TRBD1. V dropped 3 bases and J dropped 3; count of bases not matched to a gene: 23. The V gene's germline CDR1 is MNHNS and CDR2 SASEGT. The CDR3 sequence is 21 residues long.

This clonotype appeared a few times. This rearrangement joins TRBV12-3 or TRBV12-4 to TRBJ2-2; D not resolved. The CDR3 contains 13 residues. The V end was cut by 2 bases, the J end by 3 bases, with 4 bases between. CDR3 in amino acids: CASSLQHTGELFF. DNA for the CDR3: TGTGCCAGCAGTTTACAGCACACCGGGGAGCTGTTTTTT.

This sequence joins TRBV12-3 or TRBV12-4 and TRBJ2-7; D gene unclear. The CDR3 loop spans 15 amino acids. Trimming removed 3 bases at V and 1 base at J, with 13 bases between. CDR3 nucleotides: TGTGCCAGCAGTTTGTCCCCCTTCGGGTCCTACGAGCAGTACTTC. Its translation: CASSLSPFGSYEQYF.

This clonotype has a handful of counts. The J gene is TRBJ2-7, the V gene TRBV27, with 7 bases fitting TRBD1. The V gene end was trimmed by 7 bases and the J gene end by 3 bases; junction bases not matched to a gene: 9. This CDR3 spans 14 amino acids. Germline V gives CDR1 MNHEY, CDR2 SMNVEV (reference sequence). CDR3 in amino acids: CASTSRDRFYEQYF. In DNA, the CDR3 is TGTGCCAGCACCAGCCGGGACAGATTCTACGAGCAGTACTTC.

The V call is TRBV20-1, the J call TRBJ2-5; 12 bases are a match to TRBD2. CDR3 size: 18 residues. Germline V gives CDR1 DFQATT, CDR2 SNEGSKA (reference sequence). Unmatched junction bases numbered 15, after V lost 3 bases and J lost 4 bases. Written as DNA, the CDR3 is TGCAGTGCTAGCTGGGAGGGGACTAGCGGGCCCGGACTAGAGACCCAGTACTTC. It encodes CSASWEGTSGPGLETQYF.

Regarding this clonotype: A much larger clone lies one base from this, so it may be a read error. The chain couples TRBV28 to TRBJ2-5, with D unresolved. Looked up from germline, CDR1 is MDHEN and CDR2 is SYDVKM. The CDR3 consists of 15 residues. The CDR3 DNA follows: TGTGCCAGCCTGCTTGCCGGGCTTACACAAGAGACCCAGTGCTTC. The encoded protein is CASLLAGLTQETQCF. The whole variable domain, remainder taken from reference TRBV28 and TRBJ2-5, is DVKVTQSSRYLVKRTGEKVFLECVQDMDHENMFWYRQDPGLGLRLIYFSYDVKMKEKGDIPEGYSVSREKKERFSLILESASTNQTSMYLCASLLAGLTQETQCFGPGTRLLVL.

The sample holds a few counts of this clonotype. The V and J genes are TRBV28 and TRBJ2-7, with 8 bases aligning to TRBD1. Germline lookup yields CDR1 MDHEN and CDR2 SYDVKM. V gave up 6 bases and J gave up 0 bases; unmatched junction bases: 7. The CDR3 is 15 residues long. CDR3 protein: CASSRTGSLSYEQYF. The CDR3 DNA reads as TGTGCCAGCAGCCGGACAGGGTCCCTCTCCTACGAGCAGTACTTC.

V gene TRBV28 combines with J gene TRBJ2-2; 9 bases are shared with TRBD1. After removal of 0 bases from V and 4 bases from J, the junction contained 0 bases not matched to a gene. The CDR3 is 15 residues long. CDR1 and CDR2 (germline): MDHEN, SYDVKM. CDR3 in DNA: TGTGCCAGCAGTTTATGGGACAGGGGCACCGGGGAGCTGTTTTTT. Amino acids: CASSLWDRGTGELFF.

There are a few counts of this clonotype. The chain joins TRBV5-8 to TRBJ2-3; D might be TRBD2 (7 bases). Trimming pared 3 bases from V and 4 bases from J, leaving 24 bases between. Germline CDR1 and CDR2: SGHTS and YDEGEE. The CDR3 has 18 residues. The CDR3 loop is CASSYWGGLPGSPDTQYF. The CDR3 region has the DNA TGTGCCAGCAGCTATTGGGGGGGCTTACCAGGGTCCCCAGATACGCAGTATTTT. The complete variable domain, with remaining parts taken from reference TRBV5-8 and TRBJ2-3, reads EAGVTQSPTHLIKTRGQQATLRCSPISGHTSVYWYQQALGLGLQFLLWYDEGEERNRGNFPPRFSGRQFPNYSSELNVNALELEDSALYLCASSYWGGLPGSPDTQYFGPGTRLTVL.

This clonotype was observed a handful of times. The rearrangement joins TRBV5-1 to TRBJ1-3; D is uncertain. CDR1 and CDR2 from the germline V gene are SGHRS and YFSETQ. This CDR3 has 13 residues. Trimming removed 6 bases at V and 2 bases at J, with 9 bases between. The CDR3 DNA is TGCGCCAGCATGGAGGGCGCTGGAAACACCATATATTTT. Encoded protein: CASMEGAGNTIYF.

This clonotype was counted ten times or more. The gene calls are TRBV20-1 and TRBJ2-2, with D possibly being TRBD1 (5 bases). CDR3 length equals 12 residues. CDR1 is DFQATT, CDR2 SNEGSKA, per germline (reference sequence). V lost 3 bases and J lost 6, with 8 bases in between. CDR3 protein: CSASRQPGELFF. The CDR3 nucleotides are TGCAGTGCTAGTAGACAGCCCGGGGAGCTGTTTTTT.

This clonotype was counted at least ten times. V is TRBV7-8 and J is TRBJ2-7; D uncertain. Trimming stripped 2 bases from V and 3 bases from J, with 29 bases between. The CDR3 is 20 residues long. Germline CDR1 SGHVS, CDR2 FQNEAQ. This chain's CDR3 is CASSLLLASRHGPLYYEQYF. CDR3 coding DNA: TGTGCCAGCAGCTTACTCCTCGCCTCTCGGCATGGACCTCTTTACTACGAGCAGTACTTC.

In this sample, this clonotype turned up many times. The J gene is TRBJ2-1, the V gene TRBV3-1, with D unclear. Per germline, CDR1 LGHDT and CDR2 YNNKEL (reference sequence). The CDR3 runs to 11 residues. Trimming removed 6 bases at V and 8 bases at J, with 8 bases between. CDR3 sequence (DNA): TGTGCCAGCAGGGGTAGGGATGAGCAGTTCTTC. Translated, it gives CASRGRDEQFF.

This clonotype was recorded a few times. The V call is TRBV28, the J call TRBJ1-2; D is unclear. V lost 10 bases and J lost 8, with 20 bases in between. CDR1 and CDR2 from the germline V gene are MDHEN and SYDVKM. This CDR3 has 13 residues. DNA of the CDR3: TGTGCCACCGCCCTGGGCGCAAAGCGGGGCTACACCTTC. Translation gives CATALGAKRGYTF.

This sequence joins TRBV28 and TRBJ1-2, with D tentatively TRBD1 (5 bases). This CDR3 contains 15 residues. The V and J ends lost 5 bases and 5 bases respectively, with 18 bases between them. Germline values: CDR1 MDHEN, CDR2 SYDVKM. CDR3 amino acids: CASSAPGTGPYGYTF. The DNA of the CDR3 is TGTGCCAGCAGTGCTCCGGGCACGGGACCGTATGGCTACACCTTC.

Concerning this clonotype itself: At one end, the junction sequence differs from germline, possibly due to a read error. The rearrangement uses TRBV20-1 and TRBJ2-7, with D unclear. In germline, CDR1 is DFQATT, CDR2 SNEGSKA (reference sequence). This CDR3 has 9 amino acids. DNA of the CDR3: TGCAGTGCTGGAGACTTTTATGGCTTC. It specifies CSAGDFYGF.

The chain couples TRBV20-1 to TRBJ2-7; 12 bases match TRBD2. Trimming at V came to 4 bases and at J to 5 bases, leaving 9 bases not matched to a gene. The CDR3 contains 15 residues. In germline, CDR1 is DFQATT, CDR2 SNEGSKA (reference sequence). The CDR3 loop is CSATERLAGDDEQYF. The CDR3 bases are TGCAGTGCTACCGAGAGACTAGCGGGAGACGACGAGCAGTACTTC.

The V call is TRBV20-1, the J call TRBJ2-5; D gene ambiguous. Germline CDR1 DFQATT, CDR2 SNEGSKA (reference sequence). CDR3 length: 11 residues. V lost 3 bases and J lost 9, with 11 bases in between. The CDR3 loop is CSARLPQAQYF. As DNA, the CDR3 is TGCAGTGCTAGGTTACCCCAGGCCCAGTACTTC.

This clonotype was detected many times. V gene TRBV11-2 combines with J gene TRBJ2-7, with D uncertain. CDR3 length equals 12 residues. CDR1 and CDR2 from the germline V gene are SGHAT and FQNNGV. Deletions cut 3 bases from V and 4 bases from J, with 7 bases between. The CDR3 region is CASSLGLYEQYF. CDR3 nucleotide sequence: TGTGCCAGCAGCTTGGGGTTATACGAGCAGTACTTC.

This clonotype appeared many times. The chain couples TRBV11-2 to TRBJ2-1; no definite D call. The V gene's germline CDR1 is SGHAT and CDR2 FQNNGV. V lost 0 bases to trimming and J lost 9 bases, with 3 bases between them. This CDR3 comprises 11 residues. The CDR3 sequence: CASSLEGEQFF. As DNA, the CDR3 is TGTGCCAGCAGCTTAGAGGGTGAGCAGTTCTTC. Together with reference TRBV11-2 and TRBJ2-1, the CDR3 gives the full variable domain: EAGVAQSPRYKIIEKRQSVAFWCNPISGHATLYWYQQILGQGPKLLIQFQNNGVVDDSQLPKDRFSAERLKGVDSTLKIQPAKLEDSAVYLCASSLEGEQFFGPGTRLTVL.